This T cell receptor (beta chain) emerged from a study of early T cells in non-severe SARS-CoV-2 infection. Researchers attached unique molecular identifiers to individual cDNA molecules. TCRdb reanalysed the 5' RACE reads using MiXCR and keeps one entry per CDR3 protein. Among 80,000 or so distinct CDR3 sequences listed, approximately 11% were seen once. This CDR3 is 15 amino acids long. CDR1 is SEHNR, CDR2 FQNEAQ, per germline (reference sequence). Unmatched junction bases numbered 4, after V lost 3 bases and J lost 5 bases. This TCR was recovered from an adult who was a healthcare worker with PCR-confirmed SARS-CoV-2 infection or an uninfected control (not recorded which). This chain uses TRBV7-9 with TRBJ2-1, with TRBD2 matching 10 bases. The material was whole blood, obtained at baseline. The CDR3 loop reads CASSFRLAGDNEQFF. In DNA, the CDR3 is TGTGCCAGCAGCTTTCGACTAGCGGGCGACAATGAGCAGTTCTTC. The full variable domain, with the rest looked up from reference TRBV7-9 and TRBJ2-1, is DTGVSQNPRHKITKRGQNVTFRCDPISEHNRLYWYRQTLGQGPEFLTYFQNEAQLEKSRLLSDRFSAERPKGSFSTLEIQRTEQGDSAMYLCASSFRLAGDNEQFFGPGTRLTVL.